This record covers a single T cell receptor beta chain. It lacks a known antigen. The input lacks base qualities; no much larger clone sits a single base away. The High Capacity cDNA Reverse Transcription Kit was used to reverse transcribe all of the isolated RNA, meaning that expressed TCRB transcripts were what got sequenced. Deep immunoSEQ sequencing was applied to naive, central memory and regulatory T cell samples, giving an average of about 3.7 million total reads per sample. Sorted cells were lysed in RLT buffer, and RNA was extracted using DNase-treated RNeasy Micro or Mini kits according to cell number. Each cell subset was processed on its own to prevent cross-contamination, while patient and healthy donor samples were processed together. The immunoSEQ multiplex PCR was used to amplify TCRB sequences from cDNA, generating 87-bp fragments that spanned the CDR3 region. Sequencing of the amplicons was done on the Illumina HiSeq platform. The paper's data handling went like this. Synthetic template baselines were used to correct PCR bias computationally, reads within Hamming distance 2 were collapsed together, and singletons that could not be merged were discarded. Reads were aligned against IMGT so that V, D and J genes, CDR3 length and insertions or deletions at six rearrangement sites could be assigned. Within each subset, clonotype counts were normalized to sorted cell number, after which true diversity and Gini coefficients were computed with the tcR R package. The overlap coefficient, calculated on TCRB nucleotide sequences, was used to measure repertoire sharing. The source is immuneACCESS, and TCRdb retained only in-frame sequences with V and J called. Part of the clones is not carried over; for the studies checked, unresolved V genes explain less than half of this, and the remainder is unexplained. V and J calls and clone size are those listed in that table; D and trimming were worked out from the DNA. The sample records 130,000 to 150,000 clones, under 60% of which are singletons. The ten most abundant clones make up roughly 0.43% of the sample.

This record belongs to a study of beta chain features in type 1 diabetes (dated by TCRdb to 2016 to 2019). The study in broad terms: Patients and healthy donors did not differ in mean age, gender distribution, total cell number or subset yield. A total of 100 million to 110 million sorted cells were examined across all samples, and a strong correlation was observed between cell number per subset and RNA yield. The study compared the TCRB repertoires of sorted circulating CD4+ T cell subsets in recently diagnosed type 1 diabetes patients with those in matched healthy donors. Regulatory and stem cell-like memory subsets were isolated from only 8 patients and roughly 8 healthy donors, whereas naive and central memory subsets came from all 30 or so donors.

From each donor, a single peripheral blood sample of roughly 0.11 L on average was drawn into heparinised tubes. Naive, central memory, regulatory and stem cell-like memory CD4+ T cells were sorted on a BD FACSAria II using a panel including CD45RO, CCR7, CD25, CD127, CD95 and CD27. Every sorted population had a purity above 95%. PBMCs were isolated immediately by Lymphoprep density gradient centrifugation and stained directly without culture. Samples were stained and sorted in pairs, with one healthy donor and one patient per experiment, so that batch effects were minimized. What the study reported, not specific to this receptor: Because cDNA rather than genomic DNA was sequenced, highly expressing activated cells could have been over-represented, although no difference in activation and CD3 levels was found between groups. At VDJ recombination sites, type 1 diabetes patients had fewer insertions and more deleted nucleotides, which implies abnormalities in thymic rearrangement. Shorter templates might be favored by PCR, yet because patient and control samples were amplified and corrected together, any such skew would affect both groups equally. Because small numbers of individuals were included in the HLA sub-analyses, any influence of HLA type on TCRB rearrangement was left unresolved. In all four CD4+ subsets, TCRB CDR3 length was moderately but significantly shorter in type 1 diabetes patients. Naive, central memory and regulatory TCRB repertoires appeared more similar among patients than among healthy donors.

The TCR originated in a man aged 18 to 29 in good health. Sequences were obtained from Tregs from blood. Taken with the paper, the label for cell subset or site translates to: regulatory CD4+ T cells.

The nucleotide sequence is TGTGCCAGCAGCCGATCGGGAAGGGGGTTGTACGAGCAGTACTTC. Its protein is CASSRSGRGLYEQYF. The V and J genes are TRBV7-2 and TRBJ2-7, and the D gene may be TRBD1, 6 bases matching. At the junction V is shortened by 5 bases and J by 4 bases, with 18 bases in between. The germline V gene encodes CDR1 SGHTA and CDR2 FQGNSA. From the cysteine up to the phenylalanine, the CDR3 has a length of 15 residues. Of the read, only the CDR3 DNA is kept; its 45 bases are in frame from base 1.